This T cell receptor (beta chain) was obtained from a study of T cell repertoires in cytomegalovirus infection (dated by TCRdb to 2018 to 2020). The study in broad terms: The HLA type of each donor mattered for the analysis, because public TCR beta signatures pointed to carriage of CMV infection along with the matching HLA type. On the study overall, not on this receptor specifically: The ex vivo response was dominated by HLA-C-restricted CMV-specific TCR beta clonotypes, which also provided the single most frequent clonotype in two of eight donors. In both this cohort and an independent cohort of 350 or so donors, the cumulative frequency of public TCR beta family members distinguished carriers of CMV infection plus the relevant HLA type.

The run used an Illumina HiSeq 1500. TCRdb reworked the public reads: Q25 trimming with fastp, MiXCR clone assembly, productive beta chains retained. Rows with one shared CDR3 protein collapse into an entry with the most common genes and DNA. For this sample there are 250,000 to 300,000 distinct CDR3 sequences; under 30% appear just once. Approximately 14% of the sample is held by the ten biggest clonotypes. This clonotype has ten or more counts. Its antigen is still unknown. No base quality values were provided; no much bigger clone lies one nucleotide off. CDR1 and CDR2 were assigned from the germline V gene as SGHVS and FQNEAQ. From its cysteine to its phenylalanine, the CDR3 spans 15 amino acids. The kept DNA is CDR3 alone, 45 bases in frame from the first base. V loses 0 bases, J loses 2 bases, and the germline ends lie 10 bases apart.

The V gene is TRBV7-8 and the J gene is TRBJ1-1; the D gene assignment is ambiguous. This TCR came from a human donor in good health (CMV status not recorded). Some clones in this sample may be carry-over from other donors' samples. The sequencing sample was made of PBMCs. The CDR3 region has the sequence CASSLALHINTEAFF. In nucleotides, the sequence is TGTGCCAGCAGCTTAGCGTTGCATATAAACACTGAAGCTTTCTTT.